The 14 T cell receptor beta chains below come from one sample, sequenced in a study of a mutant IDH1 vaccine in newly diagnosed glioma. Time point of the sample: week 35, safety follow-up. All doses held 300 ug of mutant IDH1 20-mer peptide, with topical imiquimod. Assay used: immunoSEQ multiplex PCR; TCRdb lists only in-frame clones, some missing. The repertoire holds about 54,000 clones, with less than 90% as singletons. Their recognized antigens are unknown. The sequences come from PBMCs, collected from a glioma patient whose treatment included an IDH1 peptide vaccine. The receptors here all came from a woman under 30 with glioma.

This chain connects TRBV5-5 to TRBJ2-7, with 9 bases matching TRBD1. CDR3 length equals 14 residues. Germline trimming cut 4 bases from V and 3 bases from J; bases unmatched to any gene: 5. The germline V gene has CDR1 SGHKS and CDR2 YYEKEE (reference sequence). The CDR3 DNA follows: TGTGCCAGCAGCACCGGACAGGGGCGCTACGAGCAGTACTTC. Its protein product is CASSTGQGRYEQYF.

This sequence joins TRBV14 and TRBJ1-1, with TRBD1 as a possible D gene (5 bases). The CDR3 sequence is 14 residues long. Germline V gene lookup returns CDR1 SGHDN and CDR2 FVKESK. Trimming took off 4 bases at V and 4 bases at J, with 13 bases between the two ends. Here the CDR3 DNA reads TGTGCCAGCAGCCGAGGGAGAGGGGCCACTGAAGCTTTCTTT. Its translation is CASSRGRGATEAFF.

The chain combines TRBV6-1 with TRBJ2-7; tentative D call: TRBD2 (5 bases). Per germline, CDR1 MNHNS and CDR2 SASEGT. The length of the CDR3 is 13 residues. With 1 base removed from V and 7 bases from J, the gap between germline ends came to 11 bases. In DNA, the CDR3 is TGTGCCAGCAGTGAAGATCAGGTAGCGGAGCAGTACTTC. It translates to CASSEDQVAEQYF.

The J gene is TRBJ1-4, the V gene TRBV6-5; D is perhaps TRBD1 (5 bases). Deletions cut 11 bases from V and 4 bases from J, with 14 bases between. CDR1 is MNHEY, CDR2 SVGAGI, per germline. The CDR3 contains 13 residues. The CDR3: CAVPGRGNEKLFF. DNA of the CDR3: TGTGCCGTTCCAGGGAGGGGTAATGAAAAACTGTTTTTT.

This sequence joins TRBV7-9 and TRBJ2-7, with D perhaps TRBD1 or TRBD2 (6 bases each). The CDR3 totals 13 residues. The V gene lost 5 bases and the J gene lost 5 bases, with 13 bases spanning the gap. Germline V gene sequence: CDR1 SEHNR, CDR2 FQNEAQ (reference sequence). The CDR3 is CASSRKGGNEQYF. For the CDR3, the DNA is TGTGCCAGCAGCCGGAAGGGGGGCAACGAGCAGTACTTC.

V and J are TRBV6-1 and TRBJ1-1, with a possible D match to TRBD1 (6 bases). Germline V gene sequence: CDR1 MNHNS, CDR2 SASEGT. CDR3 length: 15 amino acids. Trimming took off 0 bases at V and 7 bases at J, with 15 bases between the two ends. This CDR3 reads CASSEAVAGVSEAFF. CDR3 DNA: TGTGCCAGCAGTGAAGCGGTGGCAGGGGTTAGTGAAGCTTTCTTT.

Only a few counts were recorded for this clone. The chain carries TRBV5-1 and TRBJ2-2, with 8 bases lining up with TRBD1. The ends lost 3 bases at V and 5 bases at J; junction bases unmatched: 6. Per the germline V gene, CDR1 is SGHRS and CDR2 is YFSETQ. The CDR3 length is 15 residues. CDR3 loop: CASSSRTGLTGELFF. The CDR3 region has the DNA TGCGCCAGCAGCTCGAGGACAGGGCTAACCGGGGAGCTGTTTTTT.

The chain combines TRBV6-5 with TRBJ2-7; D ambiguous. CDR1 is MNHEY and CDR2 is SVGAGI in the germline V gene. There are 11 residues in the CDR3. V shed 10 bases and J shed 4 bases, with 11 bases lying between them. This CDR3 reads CATRGSYEQYF. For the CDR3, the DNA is TGTGCCACCCGTGGCAGTTACGAGCAGTACTTC.

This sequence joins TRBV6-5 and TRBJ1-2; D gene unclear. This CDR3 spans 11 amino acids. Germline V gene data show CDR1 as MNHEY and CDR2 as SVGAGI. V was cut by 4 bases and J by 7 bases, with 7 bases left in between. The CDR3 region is CASSLGFGYTF. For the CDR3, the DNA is TGTGCCAGCAGTTTAGGGTTTGGCTACACCTTC.

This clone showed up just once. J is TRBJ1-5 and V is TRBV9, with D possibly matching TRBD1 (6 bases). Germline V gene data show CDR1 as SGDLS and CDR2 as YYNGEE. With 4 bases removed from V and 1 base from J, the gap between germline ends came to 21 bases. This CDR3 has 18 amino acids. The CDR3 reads CASSLTLGALRSNQPQHF. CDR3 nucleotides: TGTGCCAGCAGCCTTACTTTGGGGGCTCTCCGGAGCAATCAGCCCCAGCATTTT. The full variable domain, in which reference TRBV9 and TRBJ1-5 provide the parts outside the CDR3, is DSGVTQTPKHLITATGQRVTLRCSPRSGDLSVYWYQQSLDQGLQFLIQYYNGEERAKGNILERFSAQQFPDLHSELNLSSLELGDSALYFCASSLTLGALRSNQPQHFGDGTRLSIL.

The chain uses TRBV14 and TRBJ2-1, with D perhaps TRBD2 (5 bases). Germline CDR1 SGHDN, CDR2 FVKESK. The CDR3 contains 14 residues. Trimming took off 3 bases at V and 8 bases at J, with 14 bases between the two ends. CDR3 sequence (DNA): TGTGCCAGCAGCCATTGGACTCCCACAGATGAGCAGTTCTTC. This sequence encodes CASSHWTPTDEQFF.

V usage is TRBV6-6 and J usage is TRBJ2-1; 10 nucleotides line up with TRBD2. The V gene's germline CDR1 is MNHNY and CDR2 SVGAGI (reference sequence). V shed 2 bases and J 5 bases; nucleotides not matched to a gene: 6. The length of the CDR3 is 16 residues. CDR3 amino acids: CASSYISGRGHNEQFF. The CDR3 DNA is TGTGCCAGCAGTTACATAAGCGGGAGGGGTCACAATGAGCAGTTCTTC.

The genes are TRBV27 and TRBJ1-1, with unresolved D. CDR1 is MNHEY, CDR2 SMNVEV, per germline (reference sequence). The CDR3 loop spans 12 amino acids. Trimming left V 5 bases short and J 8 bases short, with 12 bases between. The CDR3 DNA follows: TGTGCCAGCAGTCCCCCGGGGAGGGAAGCTTTCTTT. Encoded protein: CASSPPGREAFF.

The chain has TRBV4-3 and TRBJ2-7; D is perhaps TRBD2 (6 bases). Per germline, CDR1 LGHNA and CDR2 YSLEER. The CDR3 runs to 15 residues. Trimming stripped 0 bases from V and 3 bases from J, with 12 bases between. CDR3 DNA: TGCGCCAGCAGCCAAGATTGGGGGGTCGGCTACGAGCAGTACTTC. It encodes CASSQDWGVGYEQYF.